Below are 30 T cell receptor beta chains sequenced from a single sample in a study of T cells in Graves' hyperthyroidism and ophthalmopathy. The TCR beta CDR3 regions underwent amplification using RNA transcripts as the source. HTBI primers were used for first-round RT-PCR of the TCR CDR3. Using its own MiXCR run on the multiplex PCR reads, TCRdb lists one record per CDR3 protein. Of 200,000 to 250,000 distinct CDR3 sequences listed, about a sixth are singletons. Sequencing was carried out using blood. The receptors shown here come from a man between 45 and 60 years old with Graves' hyperthyroidism.

A few counts support this clonotype. The chain carries TRBV29-1 and TRBJ2-5; 8 bases align to TRBD2. V gave up 4 bases and J gave up 2 bases; unmatched junction bases: 3. Germline values: CDR1 SQVTM, CDR2 ANQGSEA. The CDR3 extends over 13 amino acids. CDR3 nucleotide sequence: TGCAGCGTTGTACTAGCGGAGCAAGAGACCCAGTACTTC. Its translation: CSVVLAEQETQYF.

This clonotype has a count of ten or more. The chain employs TRBV7-2 and TRBJ2-1; 7 positions agree with TRBD1. The V and J ends lost 5 bases and 6 bases, in that order; junction bases with no gene match: 7. The CDR3 spans 14 residues. CDR1 is SGHTA, CDR2 FQGNSA, per germline. This chain's CDR3 is CASSRRQGSNEQFF. CDR3 sequence (DNA): TGTGCCAGCAGCAGACGACAGGGATCCAATGAGCAGTTCTTC.

This clonotype came up many times. The chain employs TRBV3-1 and TRBJ1-2; maybe TRBD1 (5 bases). Trimming left V 3 bases short and J 6 bases short, with 11 bases between. The CDR3 spans 13 residues. From germline, CDR1 is LGHDT and CDR2 YNNKEL (reference sequence). CDR3 sequence: CASSHGTEDGYTF. CDR3 sequence (DNA): TGTGCCAGCAGCCACGGGACGGAGGATGGCTACACCTTC.

J is TRBJ2-3 and V is TRBV5-4; D is perhaps TRBD1 or TRBD2 (5 bases each). The germline gives CDR1 SGHNT, CDR2 YYREEE (reference sequence). V gave up 10 bases and J gave up 1 base, with 13 bases separating them. The CDR3 sequence is 13 residues long. CDR3 in DNA: TGTGCCTTCCTCCGAGGGGGCACAGATACGCAGTATTTT. Translated, it gives CAFLRGGTDTQYF. The entire variable domain, with the rest obtained from reference TRBV5-4 and TRBJ2-3, is as follows: ETGVTQSPTHLIKTRGQQVTLRCSSQSGHNTVSWYQQALGQGPQFIFQYYREEENGRGNFPPRFSGLQFPNYSSELNVNALELDDSALYLCAFLRGGTDTQYFGPGTRLTVL.

This clonotype was found many times. The chain combines TRBV7-2 with TRBJ2-1, with D perhaps being TRBD1 or TRBD2 (5 bases each). This CDR3 is 15 amino acids long. V gave up 4 bases and J gave up 5 bases, with 15 bases separating them. Germline CDR1 SGHTA, CDR2 FQGNSA. The CDR3 DNA reads TGTGCCAGCAGCTCTACCGGGACCCTGCACAATGAGCAGTTCTTC. The encoded protein is CASSSTGTLHNEQFF.

This clonotype was counted many times. The chain carries TRBV20-1 and TRBJ1-1, with 8 bases fitting TRBD1. The CDR3 is 15 residues long. With 0 bases clipped from V and 1 base from J, the junction kept 4 bases outside the gene matches. Germline CDR1 is DFQATT and CDR2 is SNEGSKA (reference sequence). CDR3 region: CSARDPGQANTEAFF. The CDR3 DNA reads as TGCAGTGCTAGAGACCCGGGACAGGCGAACACTGAAGCTTTCTTT.

This clonotype was detected only a few times. The chain employs TRBV6-1 and TRBJ2-5; 7 nucleotides agree with TRBD1. The CDR3 has 15 residues. V shed 3 bases, J shed 5 bases, and the junction held 9 bases outside the gene matches. Germline-derived CDR1 and CDR2 are MNHNS and SASEGT. This chain's CDR3 is CASSETGPPLETQYF. As DNA, the CDR3 is TGTGCCAGCAGTGAGACAGGGCCCCCACTGGAGACCCAGTACTTC.

This clonotype was observed many times. V gene TRBV11-2 combines with J gene TRBJ2-7, with D unresolved. Trimming cost V 4 bases and J 3 bases, with 10 bases left between them. The CDR3 has 13 residues. Germline loops: CDR1 SGHAT, CDR2 FQNNGV. CDR3 bases: TGTGCCAGCAGCTACTTAGTGGACTACGAGCAGTACTTC. Its protein is CASSYLVDYEQYF.

The V gene is TRBV5-4, the J gene TRBJ2-5, with D uncertain. V lost 3 bases to trimming and J lost 4 bases, with 10 bases between them. This CDR3 is 13 amino acids long. Germline CDR1 and CDR2: SGHNT and YYREEE (reference sequence). The CDR3 here is CASSSLDTETQYF. DNA of the CDR3: TGTGCCAGCAGCTCTCTTGATACAGAGACCCAGTACTTC.

This clonotype was detected many times. This rearrangement joins TRBV28 to TRBJ1-5; 7 positions match TRBD1. CDR3 length: 15 residues. V lost 6 bases and J lost 0; bases outside the gene matches: 5. Germline assignment: CDR1 MDHEN and CDR2 SYDVKM. CDR3 DNA sequence: TGTGCCAGCAGCTGGGACAGTAATAGCAATCAGCCCCAGCATTTT. Its translation is CASSWDSNSNQPQHF.

This clonotype has a count of ten or more. J is TRBJ2-1 and V is TRBV9, with 14 bases fitting TRBD2. V lost 4 bases, J lost 0 bases, and 9 bases stayed unmatched. The CDR3 totals 19 residues. CDR1 and CDR2 from the germline V gene are SGDLS and YYNGEE. The CDR3 region is CASSPGVGTSGSSYNEQFF. The CDR3 DNA sequence: TGTGCCAGCAGCCCTGGGGTCGGGACTAGCGGGAGCTCCTACAATGAGCAGTTCTTC. The whole variable domain, filled in from reference TRBV9 and TRBJ2-1, reads DSGVTQTPKHLITATGQRVTLRCSPRSGDLSVYWYQQSLDQGLQFLIQYYNGEERAKGNILERFSAQQFPDLHSELNLSSLELGDSALYFCASSPGVGTSGSSYNEQFFGPGTRLTVL.

Many counts were recorded for this clonotype. V is TRBV7-2 and J is TRBJ1-1, with D perhaps TRBD1 (5 bases). V lost 0 bases, J lost 6 bases, and 8 bases lay in between. The CDR3 length is 13 residues. Germline values: CDR1 SGHTA, CDR2 FQGNSA. CDR3 DNA: TGTGCCAGCAGCTTAGCTCGGGGGTCTGAAGCTTTCTTT. Translated: CASSLARGSEAFF. Filled out from reference TRBV7-2 and TRBJ1-1, the complete variable domain reads GAGVSQSPSNKVTEKGKDVELRCDPISGHTALYWYRQSLGQGLEFLIYFQGNSAPDKSGLPSDRFSAERTGGSVSTLTIQRTQQEDSAVYLCASSLARGSEAFFGQGTRLTVV.

This chain uses TRBV3-1 with TRBJ2-3, with 7 nucleotides matching TRBD2. Germline V lookup: CDR1 LGHDT, CDR2 YNNKEL (reference sequence). This CDR3 has 15 amino acids. The J segment lost 2 bases and the V segment lost 5 bases, leaving 7 bases of the junction unmatched. CDR3 coding DNA: TGTGCCAGCAGCTGGGCTCTAGCGGTCACAGATACGCAGTATTTT. Translation gives CASSWALAVTDTQYF.

This clonotype was recorded at least ten times. V gene TRBV6-1 combines with J gene TRBJ2-2; D is perhaps TRBD1 (6 bases). The germline CDR1 and CDR2 sequences are MNHNS and SASEGT. V gave up 4 bases and J gave up 5 bases, with 14 bases separating them. There are 15 residues in the CDR3. This CDR3 is CASSGYRAETGELFF. The CDR3 DNA reads TGTGCCAGCAGTGGCTACAGGGCCGAAACCGGGGAGCTGTTTTTT.

The V and J genes are TRBV20-1 and TRBJ1-5; a weak D match, TRBD1 (6 bases). Trimming left V 6 bases short and J 0 bases short, with 18 bases between. The CDR3 runs 16 residues. Germline V CDR1 and CDR2: DFQATT, SNEGSKA (reference sequence). CDR3 DNA sequence: TGCAGTGCCCAAGAGATTCAGGGGTATAGCAATCAGCCCCAGCATTTT. Translated, it gives CSAQEIQGYSNQPQHF.

This clonotype was counted ten times or more. The gene calls are TRBV20-1 and TRBJ2-7, with D possibly being TRBD2 (5 bases). Germline V gives CDR1 DFQATT, CDR2 SNEGSKA (reference sequence). The CDR3 sequence is 14 residues long. Deletions cut 5 bases from V and 2 bases from J, with 16 bases between. CDR3 nucleotide sequence: TGCAGTGCTGGCCGACCTCACGGGGCCTACGAGCAGTACTTC. This translates into CSAGRPHGAYEQYF.

In its sample, this clonotype was seen a few times. A much more abundant neighbour one base away suggests this may be a read error. DNA for the CDR3: TGTGCCAGCACTACTCTTAGCGGGAAGAGTGTCCCCAATGAGCAGTTCTTC. Translation gives CASTTLSGKSVPNEQFF. The V call is TRBV7-9, the J call TRBJ2-1; TRBD2 agrees at 8 bases. The CDR3 covers 17 residues. V lost 7 bases to trimming and J lost 6 bases; unmatched junction nucleotides: 17. From germline, CDR1 is SEHNR and CDR2 FQNEAQ (reference sequence).

The chain has TRBV20-1 and TRBJ2-2, with TRBD2 matching over 10 bases. The CDR3 is 19 residues long. The germline V gene has CDR1 DFQATT and CDR2 SNEGSKA (reference sequence). After removal of 0 bases from V and 5 bases from J, the junction contained 15 bases not matched to a gene. This CDR3 reads CSARDMGVRAGGATGELFF. CDR3 coding DNA: TGCAGTGCTAGAGATATGGGGGTGCGAGCGGGAGGGGCTACCGGGGAGCTGTTTTTT.

The chain is built from TRBV6-1 and TRBJ1-2; no firm D call. CDR3 length equals 15 residues. CDR1 is MNHNS and CDR2 is SASEGT in the germline V gene. The V end was cut by 1 base, the J end by 2 bases, with 11 bases between. CDR3 in amino acids: CASSEGTAANYGYTF. DNA for the CDR3: TGTGCCAGCAGTGAAGGGACGGCCGCGAACTATGGCTACACCTTC.

The sample holds a few counts of this clonotype. This rearrangement joins TRBV6-2 or TRBV6-3 to TRBJ2-1, with 7 bases lining up with TRBD1. CDR3 length equals 15 residues. Germline CDR1 and CDR2: MNHEY and SVGEGT. Trimming took 6 bases from V and 4 from J; bases not matched to a gene: 9. CDR3 nucleotide sequence: TGTGCCAGCAGCCTAGGGGGCGAAGCGTACAATGAGCAGTTCTTC. Protein: CASSLGGEAYNEQFF.

This clonotype appeared a few times. One end of the junction varies from germline; a read error may be responsible. The rearrangement uses TRBV6-1 and TRBJ2-7, with 9 bases fitting TRBD1. Germline-derived CDR1 and CDR2 are MNHNS and SASEGT. The CDR3 has 16 amino acids. CDR3 nucleotide sequence: TGTGCCAGCAGTAAAATACCGGGACAGGGCTCCCACGAGCAGTACTTC. It is translated as CASSKIPGQGSHEQYF.

This clonotype has at least ten counts. The CDR3 is CARRGLGADLGEQFF. The CDR3 coding sequence is TGTGCCAGGAGGGGTCTCGGTGCGGACCTCGGGGAGCAGTTCTTC. The genes are TRBV6-1 and TRBJ2-1; D possibly uses TRBD1 or TRBD2 (5 bases each). Germline V gene sequence: CDR1 MNHNS, CDR2 SASEGT. There are 15 residues in the CDR3. The ends were cut back, 9 bases at V and 10 bases at J, with 25 bases in the middle.

In this sample, this clonotype turned up a few times. One base away lies a much larger clone, so this may be a sequencing read error. This chain connects TRBV11-2 to TRBJ2-1; 10 nucleotides agree with TRBD2. The CDR3 contains 13 residues. Germline assignment: CDR1 SGHAT and CDR2 FQNNGV. CDR3 in amino acids: CAGSAIAGGEQFF. In nucleotides, the CDR3 is TGTGCCGGCAGCGCCATAGCGGGGGGCGAGCAGTTCTTC.

The CDR3 DNA reads as TGTGCCAGCAGTTACTCGAGGGAGAGCTCTGGAAACACCATATATTTT. Protein product: CASSYSRESSGNTIYF. The chain has TRBV6-5 and TRBJ1-3; unclear D gene. CDR3 length equals 16 residues. Germline assignment: CDR1 MNHEY and CDR2 SVGAGI. Trimming shortened V by 0 bases and J by 0 bases, and 9 bases separated the two germline ends.

This clonotype was recorded at least ten times. A read error may produce the germline difference seen at one junction end. The rearrangement uses TRBV7-7 and TRBJ2-7; 13 positions match TRBD2. The CDR3 covers 15 residues. The germline CDR1 and CDR2 sequences are SSHAT and FNYEAQ (reference sequence). The CDR3: CASSKGGLAGSEQYF. The CDR3, as DNA: TGTGCTAGCAGCAAAGGGGGACTAGCGGGATCCGAGCAGTACTTC.

This clonotype showed up many times. The genes are TRBV11-2 and TRBJ2-7; 8 bases match TRBD2. Per the germline V gene, CDR1 is SGHAT and CDR2 is FQNNGV. The V gene end was trimmed by 5 bases and the J gene end by 3 bases; junction bases not matched to a gene: 12. The CDR3 spans 16 residues. In DNA, the CDR3 is TGTGCCAGCAGCCACGGGAGGGGCCAGGGTTTCTACGAGCAGTACTTC. Translated, it gives CASSHGRGQGFYEQYF.

This clonotype was recorded many times. This rearrangement joins TRBV6-2 or TRBV6-3 to TRBJ2-3; TRBD2 agrees at 10 bases. Germline CDR1 reads MNHEY; CDR2 reads SVGEGT. The CDR3 is 16 residues long. V dropped 5 bases and J dropped 6; count of bases not matched to a gene: 11. The CDR3: CASSQRRTSGGDTQYF. The CDR3 region has the DNA TGTGCCAGCAGTCAAAGAAGGACTAGCGGTGGGGATACGCAGTATTTT.

This chain links TRBV6-2 or TRBV6-3 with TRBJ2-2; no clear D. The CDR3 sequence is 13 residues long. In germline, CDR1 is MNHEY, CDR2 SVGEGT. V lost 5 bases and J 2 bases, leaving 6 bases between the germline ends. CDR3 loop: CASSKLNTGELFF. The CDR3 DNA reads as TGTGCCAGCAGTAAACTAAACACCGGGGAGCTGTTTTTT.

This clonotype has just a few counts. V and J are TRBV5-1 and TRBJ2-1; D is possibly TRBD1 (6 bases). Germline-derived CDR1 and CDR2 are SGHRS and YFSETQ. Between the trimmed V and J ends, which lost 4 bases and 2 bases, there was a span of 13 bases. The CDR3 covers 15 residues. CDR3 residues: CASSGGHSAYNEQFF. CDR3 nucleotides: TGCGCCAGCAGCGGGGGACACAGCGCCTACAATGAGCAGTTCTTC.

The sample holds many counts of this clonotype. The rearrangement joins TRBV29-1 to TRBJ2-2; 8 bases fit TRBD2. The CDR3 has 15 residues. Looked up from germline, CDR1 is SQVTM and CDR2 is ANQGSEA. V gave up 4 bases and J gave up 4 bases; unmatched junction bases: 8. The CDR3 DNA is TGCAGCGTTGCACTAGCGGAACCCAGCACCGGGGAGCTGTTTTTT. It yields the protein CSVALAEPSTGELFF.